A selection of T cell receptor beta chains follows, all from one sample in a study of OX40 agonist ivuxolimab in advanced cancers. The method was immunoSEQ multiplex PCR; TCRdb's version includes in-frame clones alone and lacks a portion of them. Of tens of thousands of clones detected, roughly nine tenths appear once; the ten largest clones hold roughly an eighth. This material consisted of CD4+ or CD8+ T cells sorted from blood, taken in a trial of the OX40 agonist ivuxolimab. The receptors here all came from an adult with an advanced solid tumor such as melanoma, head and neck, liver or kidney cancer. Both conserved end residues are part of each CDR3. Each record gives: D gene, clone size, J gene, V gene, CDR3 DNA, CDR3 protein. The D gene is left open where the match is weak. Size values are once, few and many counts, or a class for expanded clones, and some rows have none.

d_call: TRBD2
clone_size: NA
j_call: TRBJ2-1
v_call: TRBV27
cdr3_nt: TGTGCCAGCAGACAACCGGGACTAGCGGTCGGTGAGCAGTTCTTC
cdr3_aa: CASRQPGLAVGEQFF

d_call: NA
clone_size: NA
j_call: TRBJ1-1
v_call: TRBV5-6
cdr3_nt: TGTGCCAGCGGCCTCCGAGGTGAAGCTTTCTTT
cdr3_aa: CASGLRGEAFF

d_call: TRBD1
clone_size: NA
j_call: TRBJ2-2
v_call: TRBV28
cdr3_nt: TGTGCCAGCAGACTGACAGGGTCAATGGACACCGGGGAGCTGTTTTTT
cdr3_aa: CASRLTGSMDTGELFF

d_call: NA
clone_size: NA
j_call: TRBJ2-1
v_call: TRBV21-1
cdr3_nt: TGTGCCAGCAGCAAAGCGCGGGGAGCGGGAGGGGTCCGTAATTATGAGCAGTTCTTC
cdr3_aa: CASSKARGAGGVRNYEQFF

d_call: TRBD2
clone_size: NA
j_call: TRBJ2-7
v_call: TRBV6-5
cdr3_nt: TGTGCCAGCAGTTACATAGCGGGAGGGCTCGACGACGAGCAGTACTTC
cdr3_aa: CASSYIAGGLDDEQYF

d_call: TRBD1
clone_size: NA
j_call: TRBJ1-1
v_call: TRBV5-4
cdr3_nt: TGTGCCAGCAGCTTGGTTCAGGGGGTTAACACTGAAGCTTTCTTT
cdr3_aa: CASSLVQGVNTEAFF

d_call: NA
clone_size: NA
j_call: TRBJ1-1
v_call: TRBV28
cdr3_nt: TGTGCCAGCGGGGATGGGGGCACAAATGAAGCTTTCTTT
cdr3_aa: CASGDGGTNEAFF

d_call: TRBD1
clone_size: NA
j_call: TRBJ2-7
v_call: TRBV5-4
cdr3_nt: TGTGCCAGCAGCACCTGGACAGGGGGGGATGAGCAGTACTTC
cdr3_aa: CASSTWTGGDEQYF

d_call: TRBD2
clone_size: NA
j_call: TRBJ2-7
v_call: TRBV7-3
cdr3_nt: TGTGCCAGCAGCGAAATGGGTAGCGGGGCCTTTTCGGAGCAGTACTTC
cdr3_aa: CASSEMGSGAFSEQYF

d_call: NA
clone_size: NA
j_call: TRBJ2-7
v_call: TRBV9
cdr3_nt: TGTGCCAGCAGCCCAACCGACGGGACTTACGAGCAGTACTTC
cdr3_aa: CASSPTDGTYEQYF

d_call: NA
clone_size: NA
j_call: TRBJ1-1
v_call: TRBV11-2
cdr3_nt: TGTGCCACCGCATCAGGGGTGGGGAACACTGAAGCTTTCTTT
cdr3_aa: CATASGVGNTEAFF

d_call: NA
clone_size: NA
j_call: TRBJ2-7
v_call: TRBV19
cdr3_nt: TGTGCCACAGGGGGGGACATAACCTACGAGCAGTACTTC
cdr3_aa: CATGGDITYEQYF

d_call: NA
clone_size: NA
j_call: TRBJ2-3
v_call: TRBV4-2
cdr3_nt: TGTGCCAGCAGCCAAGATCGGGTAGACGTAGATACGCAGTATTTT
cdr3_aa: CASSQDRVDVDTQYF

d_call: NA
clone_size: NA
j_call: TRBJ1-1
v_call: TRBV5-6
cdr3_nt: TGTGCCAGCAGCCTGATGAACACTGAAGCTTTCTTT
cdr3_aa: CASSLMNTEAFF

d_call: TRBD1
clone_size: NA
j_call: TRBJ1-5
v_call: TRBV27
cdr3_nt: TGTGCCAGTAGGGGGCTCTTCGGCAATCAGCCCCAGCATTTT
cdr3_aa: CASRGLFGNQPQHF

d_call: NA
clone_size: medium-sized
j_call: TRBJ1-1
v_call: TRBV5-6
cdr3_nt: TGTGCCAGCAGCTTGACCTGGAACACTGAAGCTTTCTTT
cdr3_aa: CASSLTWNTEAFF

d_call: NA
clone_size: NA
j_call: TRBJ2-7
v_call: TRBV27
cdr3_nt: TGTGCCAGCAGTCCATTAACCGGGACGGCGTCCTACGAGCAGTACTTC
cdr3_aa: CASSPLTGTASYEQYF

d_call: TRBD1
clone_size: NA
j_call: TRBJ2-7
v_call: TRBV19
cdr3_nt: TGTGCCAGTAGTGTATGGACAGGGGACGAGCAGTACTTC
cdr3_aa: CASSVWTGDEQYF

d_call: NA
clone_size: NA
j_call: TRBJ1-2
v_call: TRBV27
cdr3_nt: TGTGCCAGCAGTCCCACAGGAAACTATGGCTACACCTTC
cdr3_aa: CASSPTGNYGYTF

d_call: NA
clone_size: NA
j_call: TRBJ2-7
v_call: TRBV10-3
cdr3_nt: TGTGCCATCAGTGAGTCAATCCACGAGCAGTACTTC
cdr3_aa: CAISESIHEQYF

d_call: TRBD1
clone_size: NA
j_call: TRBJ1-1
v_call: TRBV9
cdr3_nt: TGTGCCAGCGGCGGGACAGGGGGCTATACTGAAGCTTTCTTT
cdr3_aa: CASGGTGGYTEAFF

d_call: TRBD2
clone_size: NA
j_call: TRBJ2-7
v_call: TRBV7-2
cdr3_nt: TGTGCCAGCAGCTTTAGCGGGGGGTACTACGAGCAGTACTTC
cdr3_aa: CASSFSGGYYEQYF

d_call: NA
clone_size: NA
j_call: TRBJ2-2
v_call: TRBV27
cdr3_nt: TGTGCCAGCATATCTTACACCGGGGAGCTGTTTTTT
cdr3_aa: CASISYTGELFF

d_call: NA
clone_size: NA
j_call: TRBJ2-5
v_call: TRBV11-3
cdr3_nt: TGTGCCAGCAGCCCGAGAGGGATCGACCAAGAGACCCAGTACTTC
cdr3_aa: CASSPRGIDQETQYF

d_call: TRBD1
clone_size: NA
j_call: TRBJ1-2
v_call: TRBV6-5
cdr3_nt: TGTGCCAGCAGTTCGACAGGGTCTAACTATGGCTACACCTTC
cdr3_aa: CASSSTGSNYGYTF

d_call: NA
clone_size: NA
j_call: TRBJ2-4
v_call: TRBV6-5
cdr3_nt: TGTGCCAGCAGCCTAGGGGGATCGAACATTCAGTACTTC
cdr3_aa: CASSLGGSNIQYF

d_call: NA
clone_size: NA
j_call: TRBJ1-2
v_call: TRBV5-8
cdr3_nt: TGTGCCAGCAGCTTAAGTGTGGATGGCTACACCTTC
cdr3_aa: CASSLSVDGYTF

d_call: NA
clone_size: NA
j_call: TRBJ2-2
v_call: TRBV7-2
cdr3_nt: TGTGCCAGCAGCTTTCTGGGCGGATCGAACACCGGGGAGCTGTTTTTT
cdr3_aa: CASSFLGGSNTGELFF

d_call: NA
clone_size: NA
j_call: TRBJ1-2
v_call: TRBV27
cdr3_nt: TGTGCCAGCAGAAAGACAGTTAACTATGGCTACACCTTC
cdr3_aa: CASRKTVNYGYTF

d_call: TRBD1
clone_size: once
j_call: TRBJ2-7
v_call: TRBV2
cdr3_nt: TGTGCCAGGTCGGGACAGGCCTACGAGCAGTACTTC
cdr3_aa: CARSGQAYEQYF

d_call: TRBD1
clone_size: many
j_call: TRBJ1-6
v_call: TRBV11-2
cdr3_nt: TGTGCCAGCAGCTTAAGAACACAGGGGGATTCACCCCTCCACTTT
cdr3_aa: CASSLRTQGDSPLHF

d_call: NA
clone_size: NA
j_call: TRBJ1-1
v_call: TRBV5-6
cdr3_nt: TGTGCCAGCAGCTATGGGGGGGACACTGAAGCTTTCTTT
cdr3_aa: CASSYGGDTEAFF

d_call: NA
clone_size: medium-sized
j_call: TRBJ1-3
v_call: TRBV9
cdr3_nt: TGTGCCAGCAGCGGGAGACCTTCATCTGGAAACACCATATATTTT
cdr3_aa: CASSGRPSSGNTIYF

d_call: TRBD1
clone_size: NA
j_call: TRBJ2-2
v_call: TRBV14
cdr3_nt: TGTGCCAGCAGCCTGGACAGGGGGCTTGCCACCGGGGAGCTGTTTTTT
cdr3_aa: CASSLDRGLATGELFF

d_call: NA
clone_size: NA
j_call: TRBJ2-2
v_call: TRBV25-1
cdr3_nt: TGTGCCACCTGGGGTGGGGCCGGGGAGCTGTTTTTT
cdr3_aa: CATWGGAGELFF

d_call: TRBD1
clone_size: NA
j_call: TRBJ2-1
v_call: TRBV10-3
cdr3_nt: TGTGCCATCAGTGAGCCAGGACAGGGATACAATGAGCAGTTCTTC
cdr3_aa: CAISEPGQGYNEQFF

d_call: NA
clone_size: once
j_call: TRBJ1-3
v_call: TRBV2
cdr3_nt: TGTGCCAGCAGTGAAGGCAGGGGCCGAAACACCATATATTTT
cdr3_aa: CASSEGRGRNTIYF

d_call: TRBD2
clone_size: NA
j_call: TRBJ2-5
v_call: TRBV27
cdr3_nt: TGTGCCAGCAGTTTATCTCGGGGGGGCCGTGAGACCCAGTACTTC
cdr3_aa: CASSLSRGGRETQYF

d_call: NA
clone_size: NA
j_call: TRBJ1-2
v_call: TRBV19
cdr3_nt: TGTGCCAGTACTCCCGCGTTGGGCCACTATGGCTACACCTTC
cdr3_aa: CASTPALGHYGYTF

d_call: NA
clone_size: NA
j_call: TRBJ2-1
v_call: TRBV7-6
cdr3_nt: TGTGCCAGCAGCTTATTCAAGGATGAGCAGTTCTTC
cdr3_aa: CASSLFKDEQFF

d_call: TRBD1
clone_size: NA
j_call: TRBJ2-1
v_call: TRBV5-8
cdr3_nt: TGTGCCAGCAGCTTGAGGGACAGGGTGCGCAATGAGCAGTTCTTC
cdr3_aa: CASSLRDRVRNEQFF

d_call: TRBD2
clone_size: NA
j_call: TRBJ2-5
v_call: TRBV5-6
cdr3_nt: TGTGCCAGCAGCAAATACCTAGCGGACGGAGAAGAGACCCAGTACTTC
cdr3_aa: CASSKYLADGEETQYF

d_call: TRBD1
clone_size: NA
j_call: TRBJ2-7
v_call: TRBV4-1
cdr3_nt: TGCGCCAGCAGCTCCCGGACAGGGGGTTACGAGCAGTACTTC
cdr3_aa: CASSSRTGGYEQYF

d_call: NA
clone_size: NA
j_call: TRBJ1-3
v_call: TRBV7-7
cdr3_nt: TGTGCCAGCAGCTTAGCGGGTATCGGAAACACCATATATTTT
cdr3_aa: CASSLAGIGNTIYF

d_call: NA
clone_size: NA
j_call: TRBJ1-1
v_call: TRBV6-1
cdr3_nt: TGTGCCAGCAGTGAACCCGGGCCCCAAGGCTCAATTGAAGCTTTCTTT
cdr3_aa: CASSEPGPQGSIEAFF

d_call: TRBD1
clone_size: NA
j_call: TRBJ1-1
v_call: TRBV7-6
cdr3_nt: TGTGCCAGCAGCTTATCTGCGGGGACAGGGTCATCAATGAACACTGAAGCTTTCTTT
cdr3_aa: CASSLSAGTGSSMNTEAFF

d_call: NA
clone_size: NA
j_call: TRBJ2-4
v_call: TRBV7-9
cdr3_nt: TGTGCCAGCAGCTTAGTCGGGAGACTAAACATTCAGTACTTC
cdr3_aa: CASSLVGRLNIQYF

d_call: TRBD2
clone_size: NA
j_call: TRBJ2-2
v_call: TRBV27
cdr3_nt: TGTGCCAGCAGTTTATTGAAGCTAGCGGGAGTGGACGGGGAGCTGTTTTTT
cdr3_aa: CASSLLKLAGVDGELFF

d_call: NA
clone_size: NA
j_call: TRBJ1-2
v_call: TRBV29-1
cdr3_nt: TGCAGCGCCACCGAAGGGGGAGGTTATGGCTACACCTTC
cdr3_aa: CSATEGGGYGYTF

d_call: NA
clone_size: NA
j_call: TRBJ1-1
v_call: TRBV9
cdr3_nt: TGTGCCAGCAGCGTAGGGGAGGGAAGCGTTGAAGCTTTCTTT
cdr3_aa: CASSVGEGSVEAFF

d_call: NA
clone_size: NA
j_call: TRBJ2-7
v_call: TRBV30
cdr3_nt: TGTGCCTGGAGTGCGGTCTACGAGCAGTACTTC
cdr3_aa: CAWSAVYEQYF

d_call: NA
clone_size: NA
j_call: TRBJ1-1
v_call: TRBV30
cdr3_nt: TGTGCCTGGAGCAGGAACACTGAAGCTTTCTTT
cdr3_aa: CAWSRNTEAFF

d_call: NA
clone_size: NA
j_call: TRBJ2-7
v_call: TRBV11-3
cdr3_nt: TGTGCCAGCAGCCAACCTCCGGGCTACGAGCAGTACTTC
cdr3_aa: CASSQPPGYEQYF

d_call: NA
clone_size: NA
j_call: TRBJ2-1
v_call: TRBV29-1
cdr3_nt: TGCAGCGTTGCTATCGCACTAGCTGGTGAGCAGTTCTTC
cdr3_aa: CSVAIALAGEQFF

d_call: NA
clone_size: NA
j_call: TRBJ1-1
v_call: TRBV27
cdr3_nt: TGTGCCAGCAGTTTATCGCGGGGGGTGGGCACTGAAGCTTTCTTT
cdr3_aa: CASSLSRGVGTEAFF